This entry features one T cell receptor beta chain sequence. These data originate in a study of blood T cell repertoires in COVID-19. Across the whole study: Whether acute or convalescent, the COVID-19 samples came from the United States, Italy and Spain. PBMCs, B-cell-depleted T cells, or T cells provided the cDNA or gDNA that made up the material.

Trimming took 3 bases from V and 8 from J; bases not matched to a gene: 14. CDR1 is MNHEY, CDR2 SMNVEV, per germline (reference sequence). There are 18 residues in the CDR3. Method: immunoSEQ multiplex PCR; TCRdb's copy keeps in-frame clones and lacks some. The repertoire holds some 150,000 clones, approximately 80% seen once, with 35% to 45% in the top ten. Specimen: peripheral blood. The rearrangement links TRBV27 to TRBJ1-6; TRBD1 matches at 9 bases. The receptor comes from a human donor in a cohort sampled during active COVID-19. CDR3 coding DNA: TGTGCCAGCAGTTTTACAGGGGGCGCTTCCTCCTTGGATTCACCCCTCCACTTT. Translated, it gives CASSFTGGASSLDSPLHF.